What follows are 21 T cell receptor beta chains derived from one specimen sequenced in a study of OX40 agonist ivuxolimab in advanced cancers. TCRdb's table, derived via immunoSEQ multiplex PCR, lists solely in-frame clones and lacks some. The data hold 55,000 to 80,000 clones, with about 85% observed a single time. Sample: CD4+ or CD8+ T cells sorted from blood, taken in a trial of the OX40 agonist ivuxolimab. All receptors come from an adult with an advanced solid tumor such as melanoma, head and neck, liver or kidney cancer.

The DNA of the CDR3 is TGTGCCAGCAGTGTGGACTGGAGTTACGAGCAGTACTTC. Its translation is CASSVDWSYEQYF. The chain is built from TRBV6-1 and TRBJ2-7, with D perhaps TRBD2 (5 bases). Per the germline V gene, CDR1 is MNHNS and CDR2 is SASEGT. The CDR3 totals 13 residues. Trimming removed 4 bases from V and 4 bases from J, with 11 bases in between.

The chain uses TRBV6-5 and TRBJ2-3; either TRBD1 or TRBD2 may fit D (5 bases each). The CDR3 is 14 residues long. Germline assignment: CDR1 MNHEY and CDR2 SVGAGI. V lost 2 bases to trimming and J lost 4 bases, with 10 bases between them. CDR3 region: CASSYEGNPDTQYF. CDR3 bases: TGTGCCAGCAGTTACGAGGGGAATCCAGATACGCAGTATTTT.

The chain combines TRBV7-9 with TRBJ2-7; no reliable D call. CDR1 SEHNR and CDR2 FQNEAQ come from the germline V gene (reference sequence). Between the trimmed V and J ends, which lost 1 base and 0 bases, there was a span of 10 bases. The CDR3 runs 15 residues. CDR3 residues: CASSLVYRSSYEQYF. Written as DNA, the CDR3 is TGTGCCAGCAGCTTAGTTTACCGAAGCTCCTACGAGCAGTACTTC.

This clone was detected only once. The V gene is TRBV10-1, the J gene TRBJ2-1; TRBD2 matches at 7 bases. Trimming removed 2 bases from V and 8 bases from J; junction bases left unmatched: 9. Germline-derived CDR1 and CDR2 are WNHNN and SYGVQD (reference sequence). The CDR3 runs 15 residues. Written as DNA, the CDR3 is TGCGCCAGCAGTGAGAAAGGGGCAGGGAGGGATGAGCAGTTCTTC. Translated, it gives CASSEKGAGRDEQFF.

The rearrangement uses TRBV6-1 and TRBJ1-3; D gene uncertain. Trimming removed 2 bases from V and 0 bases from J, with 8 bases in between. The CDR3 extends over 15 amino acids. Per germline, CDR1 MNHNS and CDR2 SASEGT. The CDR3 reads CASSEQAVSGNTIYF. The CDR3 DNA follows: TGTGCCAGCAGTGAACAGGCAGTCTCTGGAAACACCATATATTTT.

The chain has TRBV29-1 and TRBJ2-3, with D maybe TRBD1 (5 bases). The CDR3 consists of 14 residues. Germline V gene lookup returns CDR1 SQVTM and CDR2 ANQGSEA. The ends were cut back, 3 bases at V and 2 bases at J, with 12 bases in the middle. This CDR3 reads CSVERDRLTDTQYF. The CDR3 DNA reads TGCAGCGTTGAGCGAGACAGACTCACAGATACGCAGTATTTT.

The chain combines TRBV6-1 with TRBJ1-1; 9 bases fit TRBD1. There are 15 residues in the CDR3. CDR1 and CDR2 from the germline V gene are MNHNS and SASEGT. Unmatched junction bases numbered 11, after V lost 6 bases and J lost 6 bases. CDR3 nucleotide sequence: TGTGCCAGCAGGAACCCGGGACAGGGATGGGCTGAAGCTTTCTTT. This encodes CASRNPGQGWAEAFF.

The J gene is TRBJ2-5, the V gene TRBV6-1; 9 nucleotides agree with TRBD2. V lost 3 bases and J lost 1; bases outside the gene matches: 3. Germline values: CDR1 MNHNS, CDR2 SASEGT. This CDR3 spans 15 amino acids. The DNA for the CDR3 is TGTGCCAGCAGTGATCTAGCGGGGTTCCAAGAGACCCAGTACTTC. Protein sequence: CASSDLAGFQETQYF.

J is TRBJ1-5 and V is TRBV6-1; no clear D. Deletions cut 2 bases from V and 0 bases from J, with 5 bases between. The CDR3 length is 14 residues. Germline-derived CDR1 and CDR2 are MNHNS and SASEGT. The CDR3 region is CASSESGSNQPQHF. The CDR3, as DNA: TGTGCCAGCAGTGAATCAGGTAGCAATCAGCCCCAGCATTTT.

This clone showed up just once. The chain uses TRBV4-2 and TRBJ1-1; possible D gene TRBD1, 5 bases. V was clipped by 4 bases and J by 0 bases, with 9 bases between them. This CDR3 has 14 residues. Looked up from germline, CDR1 is LGHNA and CDR2 is YNFKEQ. The CDR3: CASSPDIMNTEAFF. The CDR3 nucleotides read TGTGCCAGCAGCCCGGACATTATGAACACTGAAGCTTTCTTT.

The J gene is TRBJ1-1, the V gene TRBV7-8; D might be TRBD1 (6 bases). CDR3 length: 14 amino acids. The germline V gene encodes CDR1 SGHVS and CDR2 FQNEAQ. Trimming shortened V by 4 bases and J by 4 bases, and 13 bases separated the two germline ends. The CDR3, as DNA: TGTGCCAGCAGCTCCCGGGGGCGCGGCACTGAAGCTTTCTTT. Protein sequence: CASSSRGRGTEAFF. Drawing the rest from reference TRBV7-8 and TRBJ1-1, the complete variable domain is GAGVSQSPRYKVAKRGQDVALRCDPISGHVSLFWYQQALGQGPEFLTYFQNEAQLDKSGLPSDRFFAERPEGSVSTLKIQRTQQEDSAVYLCASSSRGRGTEAFFGQGTRLTVV.

The rearrangement joins TRBV2 to TRBJ1-2; D remains ambiguous. In germline, CDR1 is SNHLY, CDR2 FYNNEI. There are 14 residues in the CDR3. V was pared by 6 bases and J by 0 bases, with 11 bases between. CDR3 loop: CASRPGGANYGYTF. CDR3 DNA: TGTGCCAGCAGGCCGGGCGGAGCTAACTATGGCTACACCTTC.

This chain links TRBV5-8 with TRBJ2-5; no definite D call. This CDR3 spans 12 amino acids. V lost 2 bases and J 1 base, leaving 3 bases between the germline ends. Germline V gene sequence: CDR1 SGHTS, CDR2 YDEGEE. The CDR3 spells CASSFVQETQYF. CDR3 DNA sequence: TGTGCCAGCAGCTTCGTCCAAGAGACCCAGTACTTC.

The chain recombines TRBV2 with TRBJ1-5; D unclear. The CDR3 totals 13 residues. V lost 4 bases to trimming and J lost 0 bases, with 4 bases between them. Germline values: CDR1 SNHLY, CDR2 FYNNEI. The DNA of the CDR3 is TGTGCCAGCAGTGTAGCTAGCAATCAGCCCCAGCATTTT. Translating gives CASSVASNQPQHF. Variable domain in full (rest from reference TRBV2 and TRBJ1-5): EPEVTQTPSHQVTQMGQEVILRCVPISNHLYFYWYRQILGQKVEFLVSFYNNEISEKSEIFDDQFSVERPDGSNFTLKIRSTKLEDSAMYFCASSVASNQPQHFGDGTRLSIL.

This chain connects TRBV15 to TRBJ1-2, with 11 bases fitting TRBD1. Looked up from germline, CDR1 is LNHNV and CDR2 is YYDKDF (reference sequence). The trim removed 0 bases at V and 10 bases at J, leaving 10 bases unmatched. CDR3 length: 16 residues. The CDR3 DNA reads TGTGCCACCAGCAGAGATCGCCCGGGGACAGGGGGAGACTACACCTTC. Protein: CATSRDRPGTGGDYTF.

V and J are TRBV20-1 and TRBJ2-7; either TRBD1 or TRBD2 may supply D (5 bases each). V lost 2 bases to trimming and J lost 9 bases, with 11 bases between them. This CDR3 region has 11 residues. CDR1 is DFQATT, CDR2 SNEGSKA, per germline (reference sequence). CDR3 loop: CSARSGQGQYF. The DNA for the CDR3 is TGCAGTGCTAGATCGGGGCAGGGGCAGTACTTC.

V gene TRBV6-1 combines with J gene TRBJ1-4, with a weak D call TRBD1 (5 bases). The CDR3 loop spans 14 amino acids. Per the germline V gene, CDR1 is MNHNS and CDR2 is SASEGT. Trimming removed 3 bases from V and 7 bases from J, with 12 bases in between. CDR3 sequence: CASSEGTPTEKLFF. The CDR3 DNA follows: TGTGCCAGCAGTGAGGGGACCCCGACTGAAAAACTGTTTTTT.

The V and J genes are TRBV19 and TRBJ1-5, with 8 bases lining up with TRBD1. V dropped 8 bases and J dropped 2; count of bases not matched to a gene: 5. Germline assignment: CDR1 LNHDA and CDR2 SQIVND (reference sequence). The CDR3 loop spans 14 amino acids. CDR3 sequence (DNA): TGTGCCAGTCAGGGGGCTTGGGGCAATCAGCCCCAGCATTTT. Its translation is CASQGAWGNQPQHF. Combining the CDR3 with reference TRBV19 and TRBJ1-5 gives the whole variable domain DGGITQSPKYLFRKEGQNVTLSCEQNLNHDAMYWYRQDPGQGLRLIYYSQIVNDFQKGDIAEGYSVSREKKESFPLTVTSAQKNPTAFYLCASQGAWGNQPQHFGDGTRLSIL.

The rearrangement uses TRBV6-5 and TRBJ1-5, with 9 bases aligning to TRBD1. Germline V CDR1 and CDR2: MNHEY, SVGAGI. The junction had 3 bases not matched to a gene; V was cut back by 0 bases and J by 6 bases. This CDR3 contains 15 residues. CDR3 nucleotide sequence: TGTGCCAGCAGTTACTCGGGACAGGGAGGTCAGCCCCAGCATTTT. As protein: CASSYSGQGGQPQHF.

J is TRBJ2-1 and V is TRBV10-2; TRBD2 is a possible D gene (5 bases). There are 14 residues in the CDR3. In germline, CDR1 is WSHSY, CDR2 SAAADI. The V end lost 3 bases, the J end lost 9 bases, and 15 bases lay between the germline ends. The CDR3 loop is CASSEYRAAGEQFF. CDR3 in DNA: TGCGCCAGCAGTGAATACCGTGCGGCGGGTGAGCAGTTCTTC.

This clone occurred a few times. The chain links TRBV30 to TRBJ1-6; D possibly corresponds to TRBD1 (6 bases). Trimming removed 3 bases at V and 7 bases at J, with 7 bases between. The CDR3 runs 12 residues. Germline V gene data show CDR1 as GTSNPN and CDR2 as SVGIG (reference sequence). CDR3 loop: CAWRDRNSPLHF. Written as DNA, the CDR3 is TGTGCCTGGAGGGACAGAAATTCACCCCTCCACTTT.